A selection of T cell receptor beta chains follows, all from one sample in a study of blood T cell repertoires in COVID-19. Profiling relied on immunoSEQ multiplex PCR, and the TCRdb table lists in-frame clones only, not all of them. The sample carries more than 200,000 clones, over 75% recorded once. The sample comprised peripheral blood. Every receptor here comes from a man older than 75 with acute or convalescent COVID-19. The CDR3 runs from the conserved cysteine through the conserved F or W. The D gene is left open where the match is weak. Clone sizes are given selectively: once, few, many, or a class where the clone is expanded.

cdr3_aa cdr3_nt clone_size d_call j_call v_call
CASSWTGLNTEAFF TGTGCCAGCAGTTGGACAGGGCTGAACACTGAAGCTTTCTTT NA TRBD1 TRBJ1-1 TRBV6-5
CASSIDSDRGHVHTEAFF TGTGCCAGTAGTATCGACTCGGACAGGGGGCACGTACACACTGAAGCTTTCTTT NA TRBD1 TRBJ1-1 TRBV19
CASSLAAGSNYGYTF TGCGCCAGCAGCTTGGCGGCAGGTTCGAACTATGGCTACACCTTC NA NA TRBJ1-2 TRBV5-1
CASSRTGGAWGYTF TGTGCCAGCAGTCGGACAGGGGGCGCTTGGGGCTACACCTTC NA TRBD1 TRBJ1-2 TRBV19
CASTGGTWNTEAFF TGTGCCAGCACGGGTGGCACTTGGAACACTGAAGCTTTCTTT NA NA TRBJ1-1 TRBV6-6
CASSPPRGGDTQYF TGTGCCAGCTCACCACCGAGGGGAGGAGATACGCAGTATTTT NA NA TRBJ2-3 TRBV18
CASITGANEKLFF TGTGCCAGCATTACCGGGGCTAATGAAAAACTGTTTTTT NA NA TRBJ1-4 TRBV28
CASSKEGDRASNQPQHF TGTGCCAGCAGCAAAGAAGGGGACAGGGCCTCCAATCAGCCCCAGCATTTT NA NA TRBJ1-5 TRBV21-1
CASRSEDRANEQFF TGCGCCAGCAGATCCGAGGACAGGGCCAATGAGCAGTTCTTC NA TRBD1 TRBJ2-1 TRBV5-1
CASTPVGGSTDTQYF TGTGCCAGCACCCCGGTCGGCGGTAGCACAGATACGCAGTATTTT NA NA TRBJ2-3 TRBV6-5
CASSIGGLGELFF TGTGCCAGTAGTATTGGGGGCCTCGGGGAGCTGTTTTTT NA NA TRBJ2-2 TRBV19
CASSPPFGSGSGGANVLTF TGTGCCAGCTCACCACCGTTCGGTAGCGGGAGCGGTGGGGCCAACGTCCTGACTTTC NA TRBD2 TRBJ2-6 TRBV18
CAISEAGSANTEAFF TGTGCCATCAGTGAAGCGGGCAGCGCGAACACTGAAGCTTTCTTT NA NA TRBJ1-1 TRBV10-3
CASSSNGATNEKLFF TGTGCCAGCAGCTCTAACGGGGCAACTAATGAAAAACTGTTTTTT NA NA TRBJ1-4 TRBV7-2
CASSARDSNSPLHF TGTGCCAGCAGCGCCCGGGACAGTAATTCACCCCTCCACTTT NA TRBD1 TRBJ1-6 TRBV7-9
CASSEGSYGQYF TGTGCCAGCAGTGAAGGTTCCTACGGGCAGTACTTC once NA TRBJ2-7 TRBV6-1
CATSDARGSDTQYF TGTGCCACCAGTGATGCTAGGGGCTCAGATACGCAGTATTTT few NA TRBJ2-3 TRBV24-1
CASSQGANQPQHF TGTGCCAGCAGTCAGGGGGCGAATCAGCCCCAGCATTTT NA TRBD1 TRBJ1-5 TRBV12-3/TRBV12-4
CASSPPPGGINEKLFF TGTGCCAGCAGTCCACCACCAGGGGGCATTAATGAAAAACTGTTTTTT NA TRBD1 TRBJ1-4 TRBV28
CASSPTGRGRAIEQFF TGTGCCAGCAGCCCCACGGGACGCGGGAGGGCTATTGAGCAGTTCTTC NA TRBD2 TRBJ2-1 TRBV3-1/TRBV3-2
CASSLRLAGANEQFF TGTGCCAGCAGTTTGCGGCTAGCGGGTGCCAATGAGCAGTTCTTC NA TRBD2 TRBJ2-1 TRBV2
CASGKQGQGSYEQYF TGTGCCAGCGGGAAGCAGGGTCAGGGCTCCTACGAGCAGTACTTC once NA TRBJ2-7 TRBV7-6
CATSGVGVTDTQYF TGTGCCACCAGTGGGGTGGGAGTCACAGATACGCAGTATTTT NA NA TRBJ2-3 TRBV24-1
CASSSPGDGNSPLHF TGTGCCAGTAGTTCCCCAGGGGATGGTAATTCACCCCTCCACTTT once NA TRBJ1-6 TRBV19
CASSLVTSGVQETQYF TGTGCCAGCAGCTTAGTCACTAGCGGGGTACAAGAGACCCAGTACTTC few TRBD2 TRBJ2-5 TRBV7-2
CASRGEGGFGDTQYF TGTGCCAGCAGGGGGGAGGGGGGATTTGGAGATACGCAGTATTTT NA NA TRBJ2-3 TRBV6-5
CASSPASGGDEQYF TGTGCCAGCAGTCCTGCTTCAGGGGGCGACGAGCAGTACTTC NA TRBD1 TRBJ2-7 TRBV6-5
CASSQAHRNEQFF TGTGCCAGCAGCCAAGCGCACAGGAATGAGCAGTTCTTC NA NA TRBJ2-1 TRBV3-1/TRBV3-2
CASSMRVGEKLFF TGTGCCAGTAGTATGAGGGTAGGAGAAAAACTGTTTTTT NA NA TRBJ1-4 TRBV19
CASSVGRITTNEKLFF TGTGCCAGCAGCGTAGGCAGAATTACAACTAATGAAAAACTGTTTTTT NA NA TRBJ1-4 TRBV9
CASSEVDSRGGYTF TGTGCCAGCAGTGAAGTTGACAGCCGGGGGGGCTACACCTTC NA NA TRBJ1-2 TRBV2
CASSRDSTNEKLFF TGCGCCAGCAGTAGGGACTCAACTAATGAAAAACTGTTTTTT NA NA TRBJ1-4 TRBV5-1
CATSDRLVVETQYF TGTGCCACCAGTGACAGACTAGTAGTTGAGACCCAGTACTTC NA NA TRBJ2-5 TRBV24-1
CASSEAWTALQPQHF TGTGCCAGCAGTGAAGCGTGGACAGCTCTCCAGCCCCAGCATTTT NA NA TRBJ1-5 TRBV2
CASSLAAGGGEAFF TGTGCCAGCAGCTTGGCCGCAGGGGGTGGTGAAGCTTTCTTT NA TRBD1 TRBJ1-1 TRBV5-8
CASSQGIRGWGVQETQYF TGTGCCAGCAGCCAAGGGATTCGAGGTTGGGGAGTCCAAGAGACCCAGTACTTC NA NA TRBJ2-5 TRBV14
CASSSNVLAANEQFF TGTGCCAGCAGCTCCAACGTCCTAGCGGCCAATGAGCAGTTCTTC NA TRBD2 TRBJ2-1 TRBV7-2
CASSLVTGYYNEQFF TGTGCCAGCAGCTTAGTTACAGGGTACTACAATGAGCAGTTCTTC NA NA TRBJ2-1 TRBV7-2
CASSLAEGQIWAGELFF TGTGCCAGCAGCTTGGCCGAAGGACAGATATGGGCCGGGGAGCTGTTTTTT NA NA TRBJ2-2 TRBV5-5
CASSYSILGTIYF TGTGCCAGCAGTTACTCGATTCTAGGCACCATATATTTT NA NA TRBJ1-3 TRBV6-5
CASSLATRTSGNFAETQYF TGTGCCAGCAGCTTAGCAACCCGGACTAGCGGGAACTTTGCAGAGACCCAGTACTTC NA TRBD2 TRBJ2-5 TRBV7-9
CASRPFSGARAEQFF TGTGCCAGCAGACCATTTAGCGGGGCTCGCGCCGAGCAGTTCTTC once TRBD2 TRBJ2-1 TRBV7-2
CASSSRGGNQPQHF TGTGCCAGCAGCTCCCGGGGGGGTAATCAGCCCCAGCATTTT NA NA TRBJ1-5 TRBV7-2
CATSENPGTGVQPQHF TGTGCCACCAGTGAAAACCCCGGGACAGGGGTTCAGCCCCAGCATTTT NA TRBD1 TRBJ1-5 TRBV24-1
CASSQPGLNYEQYF TGTGCCAGCAGCCAACCTGGACTGAACTACGAGCAGTACTTC once NA TRBJ2-7 TRBV4-2
CASSPAGGMNTEAFF TGCGCCAGCAGCCCAGCAGGGGGCATGAACACTGAAGCTTTCTTT NA TRBD1 TRBJ1-1 TRBV5-1